These 20 T cell receptor beta chains share one sample of origin, sequenced in a study of cytomegalovirus exposure and HLA in healthy donors (TCRdb year 2017). Library preparation used the immunoSEQ multiplex PCR assay. For the multiplex PCR, a mixture combining 60 forward primers for TCR Vbeta segments and 13 reverse primers for TCR Jbeta segments was used. TCRdb provides this immuneACCESS table in a form limited to in-frame rearrangements. Some clones are lacking; in checked studies, under half of them reflect an unresolved V gene, and why the rest are absent is not known. Present in this sample are around 72,000 clones, 65% to 80% of which were seen just once. The ten biggest clones cover roughly a fifth of the sample. Material for sequencing was PBMCs. The receptors were sampled from a man between 40 and 49 years old in good health and CMV-seropositive.

This clone was detected a few times. This rearrangement joins TRBV7-2 to TRBJ2-1, with 12 bases identical to TRBD2. This CDR3 contains 17 residues. Germline-derived CDR1 and CDR2 are SGHTA and FQGNSA. V was clipped by 3 bases and J by 5 bases; unmatched bases: 8. In DNA, the CDR3 is TGTGCCAGCAGCTTTAGCCGGACTAGCGGGGCCCACAATGAGCAGTTCTTC. It specifies CASSFSRTSGAHNEQFF.

This clone was seen only once. V gene TRBV7-3 combines with J gene TRBJ2-3, with TRBD1 matching over 11 bases. With 6 bases clipped from V and 4 bases from J, the junction kept 6 bases outside the gene matches. The germline CDR1 and CDR2 sequences are SGHTA and FQGTGA. The CDR3 has 15 amino acids. This chain's CDR3 is CASSPGQGASDTQYF. The CDR3 DNA follows: TGTGCCAGCAGTCCAGGACAGGGGGCATCAGATACGCAGTATTTT.

V usage is TRBV10-3 and J usage is TRBJ2-3, with 7 bases aligning to TRBD1. V was pared by 2 bases and J by 2 bases, with 13 bases of the junction left unmatched. CDR1 is ENHRY, CDR2 SYGVKD, per germline. The CDR3 runs to 18 residues. The CDR3 sequence: CAISERGGKTEHTDTQYF. The CDR3 DNA reads as TGTGCCATCAGTGAGCGAGGGGGCAAAACCGAGCACACAGATACGCAGTATTTT.

This clone was picked up a small number of times. V is TRBV2 and J is TRBJ2-5, with 10 bases aligning to TRBD2. In germline, CDR1 is SNHLY, CDR2 FYNNEI. After removal of 3 bases from V and 1 base from J, the junction contained 5 bases not matched to a gene. This CDR3 has 16 amino acids. For the CDR3, the DNA is TGTGCCAGCAGTGAGGGGATAGCGGGGGGCCAAGAGACCCAGTACTTC. Its protein product is CASSEGIAGGQETQYF.

The V and J genes are TRBV9 and TRBJ2-7, with D perhaps matching TRBD1 (6 bases). Trimming stripped 3 bases from V and 4 bases from J, with 17 bases between. Germline CDR1 is SGDLS and CDR2 is YYNGEE. This CDR3 is 15 amino acids long. DNA of the CDR3: TGTGCCAGCAGCGACGGACAGACGGCTACTTACGAGCAGTACTTC. This translates into CASSDGQTATYEQYF.

V and J are TRBV7-2 and TRBJ1-2; D is perhaps TRBD1 (5 bases). The CDR3 is 14 amino acids. V was shortened by 5 bases and J by 3 bases, with 13 bases between the two germline ends. Germline assignment: CDR1 SGHTA and CDR2 FQGNSA. The CDR3, as DNA: TGTGCCAGCAGCGAAAGGGGTGGGGACTATGGCTACACCTTC. As protein: CASSERGGDYGYTF.

This chain links TRBV6-1 with TRBJ2-5, with unresolved D. The germline V and J ends were trimmed by 7 bases and 0 bases, with 12 bases remaining between them. The V gene's germline CDR1 is MNHNS and CDR2 SASEGT. This CDR3 has 14 residues. CDR3 nucleotides: TGTGCCAGCATGAGGTCTACGTACCAAGAGACCCAGTACTTC. Translation: CASMRSTYQETQYF.

This chain joins TRBV4-1 and TRBJ1-4; TRBD1 matches 7 bases. The V gene's germline CDR1 is MGHRA and CDR2 YSYEKL. The V and J ends lost 4 bases and 5 bases, in that order; junction bases with no gene match: 10. CDR3 length: 16 amino acids. CDR3 amino acids: CASSPTESTGNEKLFF. The CDR3 region has the DNA TGCGCCAGCAGCCCCACTGAATCGACAGGGAATGAAAAACTGTTTTTT.

The sample holds a few counts of this clone. The rearrangement uses TRBV28 and TRBJ1-5; D remains unclear. CDR1 and CDR2 (germline): MDHEN, SYDVKM. The V and J ends lost 4 bases and 6 bases respectively, with 10 bases between them. The CDR3 totals 13 residues. CDR3 sequence: CASSYDRVQPQHF. The CDR3 DNA is TGTGCCAGCAGTTATGATCGGGTTCAGCCCCAGCATTTT.

The CDR3 protein is CASTRQAQETQYF. The CDR3 region has the DNA TGTGCCAGCACCCGACAGGCTCAAGAGACCCAGTACTTC. This rearrangement joins TRBV6-6 to TRBJ2-5; TRBD1 might be the D (6 bases). The length of the CDR3 is 13 residues. Trimming took 7 bases from V and 2 from J, leaving 11 bases between them. Germline V gene data show CDR1 as MNHNY and CDR2 as SVGAGI (reference sequence).

This clone came up a few times. J is TRBJ1-1 and V is TRBV2, with TRBD1 matching over 7 bases. CDR1 SNHLY and CDR2 FYNNEI come from the germline V gene. This CDR3 contains 13 residues. V shed 6 bases and J 0 bases; nucleotides not matched to a gene: 1. DNA for the CDR3: TGTGCCAGCAGGCAGGGGGTGAACACTGAAGCTTTCTTT. This translates into CASRQGVNTEAFF. Variable domain in full (rest from reference TRBV2 and TRBJ1-1): EPEVTQTPSHQVTQMGQEVILRCVPISNHLYFYWYRQILGQKVEFLVSFYNNEISEKSEIFDDQFSVERPDGSNFTLKIRSTKLEDSAMYFCASRQGVNTEAFFGQGTRLTVV.

V and J are TRBV27 and TRBJ2-7; 7 nucleotides agree with TRBD2. The CDR3 runs to 13 residues. Losses at the gene ends were 6 bases for V and 4 bases for J; bases not matched to a gene: 6. Germline V gives CDR1 MNHEY, CDR2 SMNVEV (reference sequence). The CDR3 DNA reads TGTGCCAGCAGCAAGGGAGGGCCTTACGAGCAGTACTTC. It translates to CASSKGGPYEQYF.

The chain carries TRBV11-3 and TRBJ2-5; 15 nucleotides line up with TRBD2. This CDR3 is 18 amino acids long. Per the germline V gene, CDR1 is SGHNT and CDR2 is YENEEA. After removal of 5 bases from V and 1 base from J, the junction contained 8 bases not matched to a gene. The CDR3 DNA follows: TGTGCCAGCAGCGAAGGGACTAGCGGGGGGAACCGCCAAGAGACCCAGTACTTC. The encoded protein is CASSEGTSGGNRQETQYF.

The CDR3 DNA is TGTGCCAGCAGCTTAGCGCAATGGGGGGGCAGTTCCTACGAGCAGTACTTC. This encodes CASSLAQWGGSSYEQYF. This chain joins TRBV11-2 and TRBJ2-7; D perhaps matches TRBD2 (7 bases). The CDR3 is 17 residues long. Trimming removed 1 base from V and 1 base from J, with 17 bases in between. In germline, CDR1 is SGHAT, CDR2 FQNNGV.

The chain couples TRBV7-3 to TRBJ2-2; a possible D gene is TRBD1 (6 bases). The CDR3 length is 14 residues. Germline lookup yields CDR1 SGHTA and CDR2 FQGTGA. The ends were cut back, 6 bases at V and 1 base at J, with 9 bases in the middle. CDR3 sequence: CASSRQVNTGELFF. CDR3 bases: TGTGCCAGCAGTAGACAGGTGAACACCGGGGAGCTGTTTTTT.

J is TRBJ1-4 and V is TRBV29-1; the D is unclear. From germline, CDR1 is SQVTM and CDR2 ANQGSEA. The V and J ends lost 5 bases and 7 bases respectively, with 17 bases between them. The CDR3 loop spans 14 amino acids. CDR3 region: CSVLELDKPEKLFF. The CDR3 bases are TGCAGCGTTCTGGAGTTGGATAAGCCTGAAAAACTGTTTTTT. The whole variable domain, remainder taken from reference TRBV29-1 and TRBJ1-4, is SAVISQKPSRDICQRGTSLTIQCQVDSQVTMMFWYRQQPGQSLTLIATANQGSEATYESGFVIDKFPISRPNLTFSTLTVSNMSPEDSSIYLCSVLELDKPEKLFFGSGTQLSVL.

This chain connects TRBV6-1 to TRBJ2-2; D might be TRBD2 (7 bases). The CDR3 runs to 17 residues. V was shortened by 4 bases and J by 0 bases, with 15 bases between the two germline ends. The germline V gene has CDR1 MNHNS and CDR2 SASEGT. This chain's CDR3 is CASSGIRGGSNTGELFF. CDR3 bases: TGTGCCAGCAGTGGGATTAGGGGGGGATCGAACACCGGGGAGCTGTTTTTT.

This clone was detected a few times. The chain couples TRBV29-1 to TRBJ1-1; D possibly corresponds to TRBD1 (6 bases). CDR1 and CDR2 (germline): SQVTM, ANQGSEA. V lost 4 bases to trimming and J lost 6 bases, with 15 bases between them. The CDR3 sequence is 13 residues long. Here the CDR3 DNA reads TGCAGCGTTGTGACAGGTCTCGTCGCTGAAGCTTTCTTT. Protein product: CSVVTGLVAEAFF.

The sample holds a few counts of this clone. The chain employs TRBV27 and TRBJ2-2, with 8 bases lining up with TRBD2. With 6 bases clipped from V and 5 bases from J, the junction kept 11 bases outside the gene matches. The CDR3 sequence is 16 residues long. Germline V gives CDR1 MNHEY, CDR2 SMNVEV (reference sequence). The CDR3 nucleotides are TGTGCCAGCAGATCCTCTGCGGGGGGTCTTACCGGGGAGCTGTTTTTT. Its protein product is CASRSSAGGLTGELFF.

This clone was counted a few times. The V gene is TRBV21-1, the J gene TRBJ1-5; the table's D call, TRBD1, has no DNA check behind it. TRBV21-1 is described as a pseudogene. The CDR3 sequence is 15 residues long. This CDR3 reads CASSRLQGWDQPQHF. DNA of the CDR3: TGTGCCAGCTCCCGGTTACAGGGGTGGGATCAGCCCCAGCATTTT.